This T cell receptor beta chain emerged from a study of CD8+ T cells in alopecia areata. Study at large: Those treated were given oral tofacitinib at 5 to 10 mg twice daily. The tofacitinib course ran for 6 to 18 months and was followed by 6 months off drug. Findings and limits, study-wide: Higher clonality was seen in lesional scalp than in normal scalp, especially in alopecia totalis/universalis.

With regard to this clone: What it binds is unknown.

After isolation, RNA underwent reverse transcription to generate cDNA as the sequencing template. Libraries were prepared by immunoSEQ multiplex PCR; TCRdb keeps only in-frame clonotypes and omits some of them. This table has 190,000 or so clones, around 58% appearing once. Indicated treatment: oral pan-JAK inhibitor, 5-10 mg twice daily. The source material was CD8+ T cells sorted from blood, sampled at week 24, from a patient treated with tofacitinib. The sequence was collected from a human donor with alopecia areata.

In nucleotides, the CDR3 is TGTGCCAGCAGCTTATGGGGGACGGGGAACACTGAAGCTTTCTTT. This encodes CASSLWGTGNTEAFF. This chain connects TRBV13 to TRBJ1-1; D is perhaps TRBD1 (5 bases). Germline V CDR1 and CDR2: PRHDT, FYEKMQ (reference sequence). Trimming took 2 bases from V and 1 from J, leaving 11 bases between them. The CDR3 contains 15 residues.